A selection of T cell receptor beta chains follows, all from one sample in a study of cytotoxic CD8 clonotypes in ibrutinib-treated CLL. Sequencing was performed with immunoSEQ multiplex PCR; in TCRdb, only in-frame clones are kept and a portion is missing. Of tens of thousands of clones detected, less than 60% appear once; the ten largest clones hold roughly 14%. The starting material was PBMCs, obtained after 12 months of ibrutinib treatment. The receptors stem from a human donor with chronic lymphocytic leukemia. Each CDR3 is given with its conserved first and last residue. Fields, in order: D gene, clone size, J gene, V gene, CDR3 protein, CDR3 DNA. D genes are given only for firm matches. Clone size is shown for a subset of rows, as once, few, many or a class of expanded clone.

- many TRBJ2-7 TRBV6-5 CATAPDRNYEQYF TGTGCCACCGCCCCGGACAGAAACTACGAGCAGTACTTC
- few TRBJ1-1 TRBV30 CAWDIDRGTEAFF TGTGCCTGGGACATAGACAGAGGCACTGAAGCTTTCTTT
- - TRBJ1-5 TRBV25-1 CASSVGGQPQHF TGTGCCAGCAGTGTCGGGGGGCAGCCCCAGCATTTT
- - TRBJ2-6 TRBV7-2 CASGHTGANVLTF TGTGCCAGCGGGCACACTGGGGCCAACGTCCTGACTTTC
- - TRBJ1-4 TRBV7-2 CASSRQTGFGEKLFF TGTGCCAGCAGCCGCCAAACAGGGTTCGGCGAAAAACTGTTTTTT
TRBD2 - TRBJ2-3 TRBV10-3 CASIAGGPGDTQYF TGTGCCAGTATAGCGGGGGGGCCGGGGGATACGCAGTATTTT
- few TRBJ1-2 TRBV5-1 CASSLDPRTSYGYTF TGCGCCAGCAGCTTGGACCCGAGGACCTCCTATGGCTACACCTTC
- - TRBJ2-4 TRBV5-1 CASSLRGVNIQYF TGCGCCAGCAGCTTGCGGGGCGTAAACATTCAGTACTTC
TRBD1 few TRBJ1-2 TRBV13 CASSFTGGLYGYTF TGTGCCAGCAGCTTTACAGGGGGCCTATATGGCTACACCTTC
TRBD1 - TRBJ2-2 TRBV6-4 CASSRDRNTGELFF TGTGCCAGCAGCCGGGACAGAAACACCGGGGAGCTGTTTTTT
- - TRBJ2-7 TRBV5-1 CASSRGGTHTYEQYF TGCGCCAGCAGCCGTGGCGGGACACATACCTACGAGCAGTACTTC
- - TRBJ2-2 TRBV11-2 CASSLGASGDYTGELFF TGTGCCAGCAGCTTAGGTGCGTCAGGCGACTACACCGGGGAGCTGTTTTTT
- many TRBJ1-6 TRBV9 CASSVQGYNSPLHF TGTGCCAGCAGCGTACAGGGATATAATTCACCCCTCCACTTT
TRBD1 - TRBJ2-1 TRBV28 CASFPSGTGYNEQFF TGTGCCAGCTTCCCTTCCGGGACAGGGTACAATGAGCAGTTCTTC
TRBD2 many TRBJ2-2 TRBV19 CASTGLAGSANTGELFF TGTGCCAGTACCGGACTAGCGGGGAGCGCGAACACCGGGGAGCTGTTTTTT
TRBD2 - TRBJ2-1 TRBV13 CASSHRAAGGPMIEQFF TGTGCCAGCAGCCATCGAGCTGCGGGAGGGCCTATGATTGAGCAGTTCTTC
TRBD1 few TRBJ1-2 TRBV6-5 CASSRDSRGYTF TGTGCCAGCAGTCGGGACAGTAGAGGCTACACCTTC
- - TRBJ2-1 TRBV10-3 CAISEMGEQFF TGTGCCATCAGTGAGATGGGGGAGCAGTTCTTC
TRBD2 - TRBJ2-3 TRBV5-4 CASSHPSGRASDTQYF TGTGCCAGCAGCCACCCTAGCGGGAGGGCCAGCGATACGCAGTATTTT
- - TRBJ2-5 TRBV27 CASSPEAIQETQYF TGTGCCAGCAGCCCAGAGGCGATCCAAGAGACCCAGTACTTC
TRBD1 - TRBJ1-5 TRBV7-2 CASSLDTGANQPQHF TGTGCCAGCAGCTTGGACACAGGGGCCAATCAGCCCCAGCATTTT
- - TRBJ2-1 TRBV10-3 CAISDGAGLKGSEFF TGTGCCATCAGTGACGGGGCAGGTCTTAAGGGGTCAGAGTTCTTC
- - TRBJ2-7 TRBV7-9 CASSLNGNPQSEQYF TGTGCCAGCAGCTTGAATGGTAACCCCCAAAGCGAGCAGTACTTC
- - TRBJ2-4 TRBV10-3 CASSSQGGGDIQYF TGTGCCAGCAGTTCGCAGGGTGGGGGAGACATTCAGTACTTC
- once TRBJ2-1 TRBV5-6 CASSSRDEQFF TGTGCCAGCAGCTCACGGGATGAGCAGTTCTTC
TRBD2 - TRBJ2-2 TRBV7-2 CASSPSRTRYTGELFF TGTGCCAGCAGCCCCTCCCGGACTAGGTATACCGGGGAGCTGTTTTTT
- few TRBJ2-3 TRBV2 CASSEAPSTQYF TGTGCCAGCAGTGAAGCTCCAAGTACGCAGTATTTT
- - TRBJ2-1 TRBV6-6 CASSYSQGYNEQFF TGTGCCAGCAGTTACTCACAAGGTTACAATGAGCAGTTCTTC
TRBD1 - TRBJ2-5 TRBV7-2 CASSLRAFPGQNQETQYF TGTGCCAGCAGCTTAAGGGCATTTCCGGGACAGAACCAAGAGACCCAGTACTTC
- few TRBJ1-2 TRBV18 CASSRSKMALVDYGYTF TGTGCCAGCTCACGATCCAAGATGGCACTAGTCGACTATGGCTACACCTTC
- few TRBJ2-2 TRBV28 CASSSYRVLSGELFF TGTGCCAGCAGTTCATACAGGGTCCTCTCCGGGGAGCTGTTTTTT
TRBD1 - TRBJ1-2 TRBV4-2 CASSQDPWTGVSYTF TGTGCCAGCAGCCAAGATCCCTGGACAGGGGTTAGCTACACCTTC
TRBD1 few TRBJ2-3 TRBV5-1 CASSLDGQGANTQYF TGCGCCAGCAGCTTGGACGGACAGGGTGCAAATACGCAGTATTTT
TRBD1 few TRBJ1-2 TRBV2 CASSVTGAEGYTF TGTGCCAGCAGTGTGACAGGGGCGGAAGGCTACACCTTC
TRBD2 - TRBJ2-2 TRBV9 CASSVRLADYTGELFF TGTGCCAGCAGCGTCAGGCTAGCGGACTACACCGGGGAGCTGTTTTTT
- many TRBJ2-1 TRBV5-4 CASSFRFGTGLNEQFF TGTGCCAGCAGCTTCAGGTTCGGGACTGGGCTCAATGAGCAGTTCTTC
- many TRBJ1-1 TRBV7-2 CACAGQPMNTEAFF TGTGCCTGCGCCGGACAACCCATGAACACTGAAGCTTTCTTT
- - TRBJ1-5 TRBV28 CASSQQGTQPQHF TGTGCCAGCAGTCAACAGGGAACGCAGCCCCAGCATTTT
TRBD1 - TRBJ2-7 TRBV7-6 CASSLDRDRSYEQYF TGTGCCAGCAGCTTAGACCGGGACAGGTCCTACGAGCAGTACTTC
TRBD1 few TRBJ1-1 TRBV5-1 CASSRRDSNTEAFF TGCGCCAGCAGCCGACGGGACAGTAACACTGAAGCTTTCTTT
TRBD2 - TRBJ2-7 TRBV6-1 CASYNPSGTYEQYF TGTGCCAGCTATAATCCTAGCGGAACCTACGAGCAGTACTTC